The clone carrying this TCR beta chain appeared a few times. The data were obtained in a study of read filtering for tumor transcriptome and immune sequencing. From around 0.4 ug of RNA, a library with molecular barcoded alpha/delta and beta/gamma adaptors was made. A single record per CDR3 protein comes from TCRdb applying MiXCR to the reads. The sample has 40,000 to 50,000 distinct CDR3 sequences; roughly an eighth are singletons. This receptor was obtained from a donor at least 40 years old with multiple myeloma. Sample: a population of CD138-negative cells sorted from bone marrow.

The CDR3 is CASSPWGLAGGETQYF. The CDR3 region has the DNA TGTGCCAGCAGCCCGTGGGGACTAGCGGGAGGAGAGACCCAGTACTTC. The chain joins TRBV28 to TRBJ2-5, with 15 bases fitting TRBD2. The trim removed 6 bases at V and 4 bases at J, leaving 6 bases unmatched. This CDR3 comprises 16 residues. Looked up from germline, CDR1 is MDHEN and CDR2 is SYDVKM. Full variable domain (missing parts from reference TRBV28 and TRBJ2-5): DVKVTQSSRYLVKRTGEKVFLECVQDMDHENMFWYRQDPGLGLRLIYFSYDVKMKEKGDIPEGYSVSREKKERFSLILESASTNQTSMYLCASSPWGLAGGETQYFGPGTRLLVL.